This entry features one T cell receptor (beta chain) sequence. These data originate in a study of T cell changes during pregnancy in multiple sclerosis. TCRdb keeps only in-frame clones here, not all; method: immunoSEQ multiplex PCR. Of approximately 130,000 clones listed, about 96% are singletons. Germline loops: CDR1 SGHDT, CDR2 YYEEEE. The length of the CDR3 is 15 residues. Trimming took 4 bases from V and 5 from J; bases not matched to a gene: 9. This specimen consisted of peripheral blood, obtained after pregnancy. This chain joins TRBV5-6 and TRBJ2-1; TRBD1 aligns across 7 bases. This sequence originates from a female donor with multiple sclerosis, enrolled in a pregnancy study. The CDR3 sequence is CASSPDRRNNNEQFF. In DNA, the CDR3 is TGTGCCAGCAGCCCGGACAGGAGAAACAACAATGAGCAGTTCTTC.